These 21 T cell receptor beta chains originate from one sample sequenced in a study of T cells in Graves' hyperthyroidism and ophthalmopathy (dated by TCRdb to about 2019). The library came from multiplex PCR. TCRdb lists the instrument as Illumina HiSeq 2000. TCR beta CDR3 regions were amplified from RNA transcripts. The TCR CDR3 was subjected to a first round of RT-PCR using the HTBI primer set and the Qiagen OneStep RT-PCR kit. The raw public data were reprocessed by TCRdb itself: fastp quality trimming at Q25, MiXCR clonotype calling, in-frame beta chains only. Each entry merges the rows of one CDR3 protein and shows their most common DNA and genes. This sample comprises around 350,000 distinct CDR3 sequences, roughly 13% of them detected only once. The ten largest clones add up to around a tenth of the sample. The sequenced sample consisted of blood. All receptors derive from a woman under 30 with Graves' hyperthyroidism.

This clonotype was recorded many times. The J gene is TRBJ1-2, the V gene TRBV28; D unclear. The ends were cut back, 1 base at V and 5 bases at J, with 5 bases in the middle. Germline loops: CDR1 MDHEN, CDR2 SYDVKM. The CDR3 consists of 12 residues. The CDR3 DNA follows: TGTGCCAGCAGTTTATTGGGTTATGGCTACACCTTC. It specifies CASSLLGYGYTF.

This clonotype was observed many times. The gene calls are TRBV20-1 and TRBJ2-3, with D unresolved. The germline gives CDR1 DFQATT, CDR2 SNEGSKA (reference sequence). CDR3 length equals 14 residues. V lost 3 bases and J lost 2, with 12 bases in between. CDR3 DNA sequence: TGCAGTGCTAGGTCCCGGATAAACACAGATACGCAGTATTTT. Protein: CSARSRINTDTQYF.

Many counts were recorded for this clonotype. This sequence joins TRBV27 and TRBJ1-1; weak D call: TRBD1 (5 bases). Germline CDR1 is MNHEY and CDR2 is SMNVEV (reference sequence). The ends were cut back, 5 bases at V and 0 bases at J, with 7 bases in the middle. The CDR3 sequence is 13 residues long. This CDR3 is CASSDSLNTEAFF. CDR3 sequence (DNA): TGTGCCAGCAGTGACAGCTTGAACACTGAAGCTTTCTTT.

This chain links TRBV5-6 with TRBJ2-2, with a weak D call TRBD2 (5 bases). The CDR3 is 13 amino acids. Trimming removed 6 bases from V and 4 bases from J, with 10 bases in between. From germline, CDR1 is SGHDT and CDR2 YYEEEE. The CDR3 region is CASNSGGTGELFF. CDR3 DNA: TGTGCCAGCAACTCTGGAGGCACCGGGGAGCTGTTTTTT.

This clonotype was seen only once. This rearrangement joins TRBV11-2 to TRBJ2-5, with TRBD1 matching 7 bases. V trimming: 6 bases; J trimming: 2 bases; junction bases outside the gene matches: 6. The germline V gene encodes CDR1 SGHAT and CDR2 FQNNGV. The CDR3 is made up of 14 amino acids. CDR3: CASSHGGQQETQYF. In nucleotides, the CDR3 is TGTGCCAGCAGTCATGGGGGACAGCAAGAGACCCAGTACTTC.

This clonotype was seen many times. The gene calls are TRBV9 and TRBJ2-1, with 7 bases fitting TRBD1. CDR3 length equals 14 residues. In germline, CDR1 is SGDLS, CDR2 YYNGEE. After removal of 4 bases from V and 7 bases from J, the junction contained 8 bases not matched to a gene. CDR3 protein: CASSPGGEGNEQFF. In DNA, the CDR3 is TGTGCCAGCAGCCCAGGGGGAGAGGGAAATGAGCAGTTCTTC.

This clonotype was detected many times. This sequence joins TRBV7-9 and TRBJ1-1, with a weak D call TRBD1 (5 bases). Germline loops: CDR1 SEHNR, CDR2 FQNEAQ (reference sequence). V shed 5 bases and J shed 5 bases, with 15 bases lying between them. The CDR3 extends over 14 amino acids. CDR3 sequence reads: CASSPSGGWTEAFF. The CDR3 DNA sequence: TGTGCCAGCAGCCCCTCGGGGGGGTGGACTGAAGCTTTCTTT.

The sample holds many counts of this clonotype. The chain combines TRBV28 with TRBJ2-1; possibly TRBD2 for D (7 bases). V was cut by 2 bases and J by 3 bases, with 32 bases left in between. Germline V gives CDR1 MDHEN, CDR2 SYDVKM. This CDR3 is 22 amino acids long. The CDR3 loop reads CASSLGQGRIAGARRNYNEQFF. The CDR3 DNA reads as TGTGCCAGCAGTTTAGGGCAGGGCCGGATCGCGGGGGCCCGACGGAACTACAATGAGCAGTTCTTC.

In this sample, this clonotype turned up many times. The V gene is TRBV7-8, the J gene TRBJ2-5; TRBD1 aligns across 7 bases. The CDR3 loop spans 15 amino acids. V was clipped by 5 bases and J by 5 bases; unmatched bases: 11. CDR1 and CDR2 from the germline V gene are SGHVS and FQNEAQ. DNA of the CDR3: TGTGCCAGCAGCGATCCGACAGGGTCCGGGGAGACCCAGTACTTC. Protein product: CASSDPTGSGETQYF.

Many counts were recorded for this clonotype. The chain joins TRBV2 to TRBJ2-1; the match to TRBD2 covers 8 bases. Germline V CDR1 and CDR2: SNHLY, FYNNEI. CDR3 length: 15 amino acids. J was trimmed by 4 bases and V by 1 base; bases with no gene match: 3. The CDR3 DNA sequence: TGTGCCAGCAGTGAAGGGCGGGGGGCTTACAATGAGCAGTTCTTC. Its protein is CASSEGRGAYNEQFF.

This clonotype was picked up many times. V and J are TRBV28 and TRBJ1-1, with D perhaps matching TRBD1 (6 bases). V dropped 7 bases and J dropped 4 bases, with 13 bases sitting between them. The length of the CDR3 is 13 residues. Germline assignment: CDR1 MDHEN and CDR2 SYDVKM. The DNA of the CDR3 is TGTGCCAGCACCCTTGAAGGGGGCACTGAAGCTTTCTTT. Its translation is CASTLEGGTEAFF.

Many counts were recorded for this clonotype. In DNA form, the CDR3 reads TGTGCCAGCAGTGCCCTTAGCGGGAGCACAGATACGCAGTATTTT. Its protein is CASSALSGSTDTQYF. The rearrangement links TRBV28 to TRBJ2-3, with TRBD2 matching over 7 bases. There are 15 residues in the CDR3. Germline V lookup: CDR1 MDHEN, CDR2 SYDVKM. V lost 5 bases, J lost 0 bases, and 5 bases stayed unmatched.

This clonotype was seen at least ten times. The CDR3 region is CASTLPDAAGTQYF. As DNA, the CDR3 is TGTGCCAGCACCCTCCCGGACGCGGCGGGTACGCAGTATTTT. V is TRBV9 and J is TRBJ2-3; the D gene is possibly TRBD2 (5 bases). The CDR3 sequence is 14 residues long. Germline V gene lookup returns CDR1 SGDLS and CDR2 YYNGEE. Trimming shortened V by 6 bases and J by 8 bases, and 19 bases separated the two germline ends.

This clonotype has at least ten counts. This chain links TRBV6-2 or TRBV6-3 with TRBJ2-7; TRBD1 agrees at 8 bases. The J segment lost 6 bases and the V segment lost 0 bases, leaving 10 bases of the junction unmatched. The CDR3 length is 16 residues. CDR1 MNHEY and CDR2 SVGEGT come from the germline V gene. CDR3 sequence reads: CASSYSPTTGEAEQYF. The CDR3 nucleotides are TGTGCCAGCAGTTACTCCCCCACGACAGGGGAAGCCGAGCAGTACTTC.

Many counts were recorded for this clonotype. This chain joins TRBV4-2 and TRBJ2-3; 9 bases fit TRBD2. The V gene end was trimmed by 1 base and the J gene end by 1 base; junction bases not matched to a gene: 6. CDR3 size: 17 residues. Germline CDR1 and CDR2: LGHNA and YNFKEQ. The CDR3 loop is CASSQGGGGAGTDTQYF. CDR3 sequence (DNA): TGTGCCAGCAGCCAAGGGGGCGGGGGGGCCGGCACAGATACGCAGTATTTT.

This clonotype was seen only a few times. The chain joins TRBV6-2 or TRBV6-3 to TRBJ2-3; D is unresolved. The V gene lost 4 bases and the J gene lost 2 bases, with 4 bases spanning the gap. CDR1 is MNHEY, CDR2 SVGEGT, per germline. This CDR3 contains 12 residues. DNA for the CDR3: TGTGCCAGCAGTTGGGTCACAGATACGCAGTATTTT. This gives the protein CASSWVTDTQYF.

The chain couples TRBV6-2 or TRBV6-3 to TRBJ2-7; a possible D gene is TRBD1 (6 bases). Germline CDR1 is MNHEY and CDR2 is SVGEGT. The germline V and J ends were trimmed by 8 bases and 2 bases, with 16 bases remaining between them. The CDR3 totals 14 residues. The CDR3 DNA sequence: TGTGCCAGCGGCCCGTGGGGACAAGCCTACGAGCAGTACTTC. It encodes CASGPWGQAYEQYF.

The sample holds many counts of this clonotype. This chain uses TRBV6-2 or TRBV6-3 with TRBJ2-5; 10 bases are shared with TRBD2. V trimming: 6 bases; J trimming: 2 bases; junction bases outside the gene matches: 3. The CDR3 contains 14 residues. CDR1 and CDR2 from the germline V gene are MNHEY and SVGEGT. The CDR3 here is CASSLAGVQETQYF. The DNA of the CDR3 is TGTGCCAGCAGCCTAGCGGGAGTACAAGAGACCCAGTACTTC.

Comments on this clonotype: This could be a read error, since a much larger clone is one nucleotide away. V and J are TRBV5-1 and TRBJ1-5; TRBD1 aligns across 8 bases. The length of the CDR3 is 15 residues. The V gene's germline CDR1 is SGHRS and CDR2 YFSETQ. V trimming: 4 bases; J trimming: 5 bases; junction bases outside the gene matches: 8. CDR3 protein: CASSTEGQAHQPQHF. For the CDR3, the DNA is TGCGCCAGCAGCACGGAGGGACAGGCACATCAGCCCCAGCATTTT. Filled out from reference TRBV5-1 and TRBJ1-5, the complete variable domain reads KAGVTQTPRYLIKTRGQQVTLSCSPISGHRSVSWYQQTPGQGLQFLFEYFSETQRNKGNFPGRFSGRQFSNSRSEMNVSTLELGDSALYLCASSTEGQAHQPQHFGDGTRLSIL.

This clonotype was seen many times. The genes are TRBV6-1 and TRBJ2-1; TRBD2 is a possible D gene (5 bases). The CDR3 totals 14 residues. The V and J ends lost 6 bases and 7 bases respectively, with 16 bases between them. Germline values: CDR1 MNHNS, CDR2 SASEGT. The CDR3 protein is CASSLRGQTNEQFF. The CDR3, as DNA: TGTGCCAGCAGCCTTCGAGGGCAGACGAATGAGCAGTTCTTC.

This clonotype was observed at least ten times. The chain uses TRBV19 and TRBJ1-2; 8 bases align to TRBD1. Germline trimming cut 6 bases from V and 2 bases from J; bases unmatched to any gene: 8. Germline V gene lookup returns CDR1 LNHDA and CDR2 SQIVND (reference sequence). The CDR3 loop spans 15 amino acids. The CDR3 protein is CASRPLGQVNYGYTF. For the CDR3, the DNA is TGTGCCAGTAGGCCACTGGGACAGGTGAACTATGGCTACACCTTC.